This TCR beta chain was recovered during a study of identifying expanded T cells in peripheral blood. Study observations and caveats: Technical replicates showed about 1.2 changed clones; approximately 2 weeks 15 to 20; four weeks 19. Roughly two-week clone count variance significantly increased as total template count grew.

This table comes from immunoSEQ multiplex PCR, and its TCRdb copy is limited to in-frame clones, with some not included. The sample has 85,000 to 100,000 clones; approximately 89% are singletons. About this clone itself: Antigen specificity is unknown.

No infections or other immune events were documented during collection. Trimming removed 2 bases from V and 7 bases from J, with 13 bases in between. Germline V gives CDR1 SGHDT, CDR2 YYEEEE. The CDR3 is 13 amino acids. The sample comprised blood. The sequence came from a person aged 18 to 70 in good health. The rearrangement links TRBV5-6 to TRBJ2-7, with a weak D call TRBD1 (7 bases). The CDR3 bases are TGTGCCAGCAGCTTCGACAGGGCGGGAGAGCAGTACTTC. This translates into CASSFDRAGEQYF.